These T cell receptor beta chains were read from a single sample in a study of T-cell reconstitution after alpha-beta-depleted transplantation in children. TCRdb reprocessed the PCR reads via MiXCR and lists one record per CDR3 protein. Of fewer than 750,000 distinct CDR3 sequences in the sample, 27% were seen once. The sample in question was PBMCs, obtained before TCRalphabeta/CD19-depleted stem cell transplant. Receptors were obtained from a boy younger than two with Wiskott-Aldrich syndrome, due to receive a stem cell transplant. Each CDR3 is given with its conserved first and last residue.

length,J,V,CDR3
12,TRBJ2-3,TRBV12-3/TRBV12-4,CASSFLRDTQYF
14,TRBJ2-7,TRBV20-1,CSATTGQGLSEQYF
12,TRBJ2-1,TRBV29-1,CSAQPGTNEQFF
18,TRBJ2-1,TRBV15,CATSRRRGTGGPTNEQFF
14,TRBJ2-7,TRBV10-1,CASSDTGGRDEQYF
19,TRBJ2-1,TRBV27,CASSQSLAGGLTSYNEQFF
12,TRBJ1-1,TRBV12-3/TRBV12-4,CASSPRGGAAFF
15,TRBJ2-1,TRBV5-1,CASRASGRIYNEQFF
18,TRBJ2-3,TRBV5-5,CASSARLAGGMGTDTQYF
14,TRBJ2-7,TRBV3-1,CASSPLAGGNEQYF
17,TRBJ2-7,TRBV5-1,CASRIGTGRGTGYEQYF
14,TRBJ2-3,TRBV20-1,CSATLAGVKDTQYF
16,TRBJ2-3,TRBV5-1,CASSLAGLADTDTQYF
15,TRBJ2-7,TRBV28,CASSLGGGTFYEQYF
16,TRBJ2-4,TRBV14,CASSQVSTGAKNIQYF
14,TRBJ1-5,TRBV5-6,CASSLLSSNQPQHF
15,TRBJ2-2,TRBV5-5,CASSLAVAATGELFF
16,TRBJ2-5,TRBV5-5,CASSLGTTGGSVTQYF
14,TRBJ1-5,TRBV5-8,CASSLGTGPEPQHF
12,TRBJ1-1,TRBV7-9,CASSFGDRWAFF
17,TRBJ2-2,TRBV5-1,CASSGGTGGTYTGELFF
14,TRBJ2-7,TRBV27,CASRRGQGQYEQYF
11,TRBJ2-5,TRBV20-1,CTASRGKTQYF
15,TRBJ1-1,TRBV20-1,CSATVSTGRGGKAFF
11,TRBJ2-7,TRBV30,CALIAGYEQYF
14,TRBJ2-7,TRBV28,CASSPLGTLDEQYF
12,TRBJ2-1,TRBV3-1,CASSQQAGEQFF
13,TRBJ1-1,TRBV29-1,CSVDKGANTEAFF
16,TRBJ2-7,TRBV29-1,CSVDLRGTGGRNEQYF
12,TRBJ2-5,TRBV3-1,CASRRDQETQYF
14,TRBJ2-3,TRBV11-2,CASSGGTSGYTQYF
14,TRBJ1-1,TRBV7-2,CASSLSTRGTEAFF
13,TRBJ2-7,TRBV10-3,CAISETGIYEQYF
13,TRBJ1-4,TRBV20-1,CSAPDRGGEKLFF
13,TRBJ2-5,TRBV29-1,CSVDRGFQETQYF
15,TRBJ2-2,TRBV7-9,CASSLVGTNTGELFF
11,TRBJ2-7,TRBV12-3/TRBV12-4,CASSSYRDAYF
17,TRBJ2-7,TRBV4-1,CASSQDGWGVYSIEQYF
13,TRBJ2-4,TRBV30,CAWNAGPGDIQYF